The T cell receptor (beta chain) described here comes from a study of T-cell memory formation after mild COVID-19. TCRdb passed the 5' RACE reads through MiXCR, listing each CDR3 protein once. The sample shows some 82,000 distinct CDR3 sequences, roughly 12% of them seen only once. This clonotype was counted many times. The source material was PBMCs or a T cell subset sorted from them (not recorded which). The TCR sequence derives from a man aged 18-30 years who had mild COVID-19 (a few samples of this study predate the infection). Cell type and time point are not known.

The CDR3 loop is CSVGTGAGELFF. The CDR3 coding sequence is TGCAGCGTTGGAACGGGCGCCGGGGAGCTGTTTTTT. The V call is TRBV29-1, the J call TRBJ2-2; D is unclear. Germline values: CDR1 SQVTM, CDR2 ANQGSEA. Trimming removed 4 bases from V and 6 bases from J, with 9 bases in between. The CDR3 loop spans 12 amino acids.